These 30 T cell receptor beta chains share one sample of origin, sequenced in a study of blood T cell repertoires in COVID-19. Using immunoSEQ multiplex PCR, the repertoire was profiled, and TCRdb retains in-frame clones only, with some absent. The table has 230,000 or so clones, 88% seen once. The material sequenced was PBMCs or T cells enriched from blood (not recorded which). These receptors were collected from a woman aged 30 to 39 who had recovered from COVID-19.

V and J are TRBV13 and TRBJ1-1; D not certain. The V end lost 3 bases, the J end lost 3 bases, and 14 bases lay between the germline ends. CDR1 and CDR2 from the germline V gene are PRHDT and FYEKMQ (reference sequence). The CDR3 is 15 residues long. CDR3 in amino acids: CASSFGRFGHTEAFF. DNA of the CDR3: TGTGCCAGCAGCTTTGGTAGATTTGGTCACACTGAAGCTTTCTTT. Full variable domain (outside the CDR3, taken from reference TRBV13 and TRBJ1-1): AAGVIQSPRHLIKEKRETATLKCYPIPRHDTVYWYQQGPGQDPQFLISFYEKMQSDKGSIPDRFSAQQFSDYHSELNMSSLELGDSALYFCASSFGRFGHTEAFFGQGTRLTVV.

This clone has only a few counts. V is TRBV25-1 and J is TRBJ2-7; maybe TRBD1 (5 bases). Looked up from germline, CDR1 is MGHDK and CDR2 is SYGVNS. Between the trimmed V and J ends, which lost 4 bases and 6 bases, there was a span of 16 bases. This CDR3 has 14 residues. Written as DNA, the CDR3 is TGTGCCAGCAGTGCCTCGTTGGGGCTTGGCGAGCAGTACTTC. The encoded protein is CASSASLGLGEQYF.

This clone was seen only once. The V call is TRBV18, the J call TRBJ1-3, with TRBD1 matching 7 bases. This CDR3 has 15 residues. The J segment lost 0 bases and the V segment lost 11 bases, leaving 10 bases of the junction unmatched. Germline V gives CDR1 KGHSH, CDR2 LQKENI. The CDR3 is CASLGGRNSGNTIYF. CDR3 nucleotides: TGTGCCTCTCTAGGGGGCAGGAACTCTGGAAACACCATATATTTT.

This clone appeared a single time. The rearrangement links TRBV2 to TRBJ1-5; D gene uncertain. V lost 0 bases and J 5 bases, leaving 11 bases between the germline ends. CDR3 length: 15 amino acids. Germline lookup yields CDR1 SNHLY and CDR2 FYNNEI. The CDR3 here is CASSEAAGADQPQHF. The CDR3 nucleotides are TGTGCCAGCAGTGAAGCCGCGGGTGCGGATCAGCCCCAGCATTTT.

V is TRBV19 and J is TRBJ1-2; TRBD1 aligns across 7 bases. V shed 4 bases and J 3 bases; nucleotides not matched to a gene: 5. CDR1 is LNHDA, CDR2 SQIVND, per germline (reference sequence). This CDR3 comprises 14 residues. CDR3 DNA sequence: TGTGCCAGTAGTAACACCGGGACAGACTATGGCTACACCTTC. Its translation is CASSNTGTDYGYTF.

CDR3 DNA: TGTGCAACCAAAGGCGGCAGGGCGGATGAAGAGCAGTACTTC. This encodes CATKGGRADEEQYF. The chain has TRBV2 and TRBJ2-7; D might be TRBD1 (5 bases). CDR1 SNHLY and CDR2 FYNNEI come from the germline V gene. This CDR3 spans 14 amino acids.

This clone appeared once. CDR3 loop: CASSLGQGLGEQYF. CDR3 DNA sequence: TGTGCCAGCAGCTTAGGACAGGGGCTAGGAGAGCAGTACTTC. The rearrangement uses TRBV11-1 and TRBJ2-7, with 8 positions matching TRBD1. V lost 1 base to trimming and J lost 7 bases; unmatched junction nucleotides: 6. Germline loops: CDR1 SGHAT, CDR2 FQDESV (reference sequence). The CDR3 contains 14 residues.

The V gene is TRBV19, the J gene TRBJ2-1; 12 positions match TRBD2. The CDR3 consists of 16 residues. Trimming took 5 bases from V and 6 from J; bases not matched to a gene: 8. Germline V CDR1 and CDR2: LNHDA, SQIVND (reference sequence). The CDR3 protein is CASSFSSGGAGNEQFF. CDR3 DNA sequence: TGTGCCAGTAGTTTCTCTAGCGGGGGGGCTGGCAATGAGCAGTTCTTC.

The chain recombines TRBV27 with TRBJ1-6; D unresolved. This CDR3 is 13 amino acids long. Germline V CDR1 and CDR2: MNHEY, SMNVEV (reference sequence). The ends were cut back, 3 bases at V and 6 bases at J, with 6 bases in the middle. The CDR3 reads CASSFSRNSPLHF. CDR3 DNA sequence: TGTGCCAGCAGTTTCTCTCGTAATTCACCCCTCCACTTT.

V usage is TRBV4-2 and J usage is TRBJ2-2, with 7 bases that match TRBD1. Germline CDR1 LGHNA, CDR2 YNFKEQ. The CDR3 totals 14 residues. After removal of 4 bases from V and 3 bases from J, the junction contained 2 bases not matched to a gene. The CDR3 reads CASSLDRDTGELFF. The CDR3 nucleotides are TGTGCCAGCAGCCTTGACAGGGACACCGGGGAGCTGTTTTTT.

This clone has only one observation. The rearrangement joins TRBV4-3 to TRBJ1-2; D not certain. The V gene's germline CDR1 is LGHNA and CDR2 YSLEER. This CDR3 contains 15 residues. V lost 2 bases and J lost 1, with 11 bases in between. CDR3 sequence: CASSQSRGYNYGYTF. CDR3 bases: TGCGCCAGCAGCCAAAGTAGAGGATATAACTATGGCTACACCTTC.

The J gene is TRBJ2-3, the V gene TRBV9; 9 bases fit TRBD2. Germline loops: CDR1 SGDLS, CDR2 YYNGEE. Trimming at V came to 0 bases and at J to 4 bases, leaving 6 bases not matched to a gene. The CDR3 is made up of 16 amino acids. CDR3 nucleotide sequence: TGTGCCAGCAGCGTAGACGGCGGGGGGGTTTCAGATACGCAGTATTTT. Its protein product is CASSVDGGGVSDTQYF.

The sample holds one count of this clone. The chain combines TRBV9 with TRBJ1-3; D gene unclear. Germline V gene data show CDR1 as SGDLS and CDR2 as YYNGEE. V shed 0 bases and J shed 7 bases, with 8 bases lying between them. The CDR3 consists of 13 residues. The CDR3 sequence: CASSVDHSNTIYF. For the CDR3, the DNA is TGTGCCAGCAGCGTAGACCACAGCAACACCATATATTTT.

V and J are TRBV18 and TRBJ2-3; unclear D gene. Germline V lookup: CDR1 KGHSH, CDR2 LQKENI. V was pared by 2 bases and J by 1 base, with 13 bases between. There are 16 residues in the CDR3. CDR3 sequence (DNA): TGTGCCAGCTCACCAGAAAGAGGCCTTGGCACAGATACGCAGTATTTT. This codes for CASSPERGLGTDTQYF.

This sequence joins TRBV4-2 and TRBJ1-3; possible D gene TRBD1, 5 bases. From germline, CDR1 is LGHNA and CDR2 YNFKEQ. The CDR3 is made up of 19 amino acids. V gave up 1 base and J gave up 0 bases, with 19 bases separating them. The CDR3 DNA is TGTGCCAGCAGCCAAGCGGTGGGAGGGGCAGCCATCTCTGGAAACACCATATATTTT. Its translation: CASSQAVGGAAISGNTIYF.

The chain links TRBV4-1 to TRBJ2-7, with 7 bases fitting TRBD2. V lost 0 bases and J lost 4; bases outside the gene matches: 18. This CDR3 is built from 19 residues. CDR1 MGHRA and CDR2 YSYEKL come from the germline V gene. CDR3 amino acids: CASSQDGGRGAGIGYEQYF. In DNA form, the CDR3 reads TGCGCCAGCAGCCAAGATGGCGGACGTGGAGCGGGGATAGGTTACGAGCAGTACTTC.

The rearrangement uses TRBV19 and TRBJ2-1, with TRBD2 matching over 13 bases. The junction had 9 bases not matched to a gene; V was cut back by 10 bases and J by 6 bases. CDR1 and CDR2 from the germline V gene are LNHDA and SQIVND (reference sequence). This CDR3 comprises 15 residues. The CDR3 coding sequence is TGTGCCACTCAGACTAGCGGGGGGCGACTCAATGAGCAGTTCTTC. Its translation is CATQTSGGRLNEQFF.

The chain carries TRBV4-3 and TRBJ2-3; TRBD2 might be the D (6 bases). V shed 4 bases and J shed 6 bases, with 14 bases lying between them. The CDR3 covers 14 residues. Germline CDR1 and CDR2: LGHNA and YSLEER. The CDR3 bases are TGCGCCAGCAGCCTCGGCGGGGTGATGGATACGCAGTATTTT. The encoded protein is CASSLGGVMDTQYF.

This clone was counted only a few times. The chain couples TRBV7-8 to TRBJ2-5; 7 bases line up with TRBD2. V lost 4 bases and J lost 5; bases outside the gene matches: 19. CDR1 and CDR2 from the germline V gene are SGHVS and FQNEAQ. This CDR3 contains 18 residues. The CDR3 DNA sequence: TGTGCCAGCAGCTGGGGTTCCAGGACTAGTGCCTGGTCTGAGACCCAGTACTTC. The encoded protein is CASSWGSRTSAWSETQYF.

The J gene is TRBJ1-1, the V gene TRBV5-6; possible D gene TRBD1, 5 bases. There are 14 residues in the CDR3. CDR1 is SGHDT, CDR2 YYEEEE, per germline. Trimming cost V 3 bases and J 3 bases, with 12 bases left between them. CDR3 sequence reads: CASSSLGGDTEAFF. As DNA, the CDR3 is TGTGCCAGCAGCTCCCTGGGAGGGGACACTGAAGCTTTCTTT. Complete variable domain (other parts from reference TRBV5-6 and TRBJ1-1): DAGVTQSPTHLIKTRGQQVTLRCSPKSGHDTVSWYQQALGQGPQFIFQYYEEEERQRGNFPDRFSGHQFPNYSSELNVNALLLGDSALYLCASSSLGGDTEAFFGQGTRLTVV.

V and J are TRBV9 and TRBJ2-5; tentative D call: TRBD2 (5 bases). The V end lost 4 bases, the J end lost 5 bases, and 12 bases lay between the germline ends. Germline loops: CDR1 SGDLS, CDR2 YYNGEE. The CDR3 is 13 residues long. The CDR3 loop reads CASSSLAPETQYF. Written as DNA, the CDR3 is TGTGCCAGCAGCTCTCTAGCTCCCGAGACCCAGTACTTC.

The chain recombines TRBV27 with TRBJ1-1; TRBD1 matches 8 bases. The CDR3 length is 15 residues. Germline CDR1 reads MNHEY; CDR2 reads SMNVEV (reference sequence). Germline trimming cut 0 bases from V and 0 bases from J; bases unmatched to any gene: 0. The CDR3 reads CASSLSTGVNTEAFF. CDR3 DNA: TGTGCCAGCAGTTTATCGACAGGGGTGAACACTGAAGCTTTCTTT.

The J gene is TRBJ1-1, the V gene TRBV13; 7 bases line up with TRBD1. The V and J ends lost 5 bases and 3 bases, in that order; junction bases with no gene match: 3. Germline V CDR1 and CDR2: PRHDT, FYEKMQ (reference sequence). The length of the CDR3 is 13 residues. The CDR3 is CASSPTGDTEAFF. The CDR3 region has the DNA TGTGCCAGCAGCCCCACAGGGGACACTGAAGCTTTCTTT.

V is TRBV5-1 and J is TRBJ1-2; maybe TRBD1 (5 bases). V shed 0 bases and J shed 5 bases, with 11 bases lying between them. Germline values: CDR1 SGHRS, CDR2 YFSETQ. The CDR3 sequence is 14 residues long. CDR3 sequence reads: CASSLEQAGYGYTF. CDR3 coding DNA: TGCGCCAGCAGCTTGGAACAGGCAGGGTATGGCTACACCTTC. The whole variable domain, filled in from reference TRBV5-1 and TRBJ1-2, reads KAGVTQTPRYLIKTRGQQVTLSCSPISGHRSVSWYQQTPGQGLQFLFEYFSETQRNKGNFPGRFSGRQFSNSRSEMNVSTLELGDSALYLCASSLEQAGYGYTFGSGTRLTVV.

The genes are TRBV6-5 and TRBJ1-5; D is ambiguous. The ends were cut back, 2 bases at V and 4 bases at J, with 9 bases in the middle. The germline V gene encodes CDR1 MNHEY and CDR2 SVGAGI. This CDR3 has 14 residues. This chain's CDR3 is CASSYDNANQPQHF. The CDR3 nucleotides read TGTGCCAGCAGTTACGACAACGCAAATCAGCCCCAGCATTTT.

The rearrangement joins TRBV7-2 to TRBJ2-7, with TRBD1 as a possible D gene (6 bases). From germline, CDR1 is SGHTA and CDR2 FQGNSA. The CDR3 is 15 residues long. V shed 3 bases and J shed 4 bases, with 16 bases lying between them. CDR3 in amino acids: CASSFGWQGLYEQYF. CDR3 nucleotides: TGTGCCAGCAGCTTCGGCTGGCAGGGGTTATACGAGCAGTACTTC.

The chain is built from TRBV7-6 and TRBJ1-2; the D is unclear. CDR1 and CDR2 (germline): SGHVS, FNYEAQ. The CDR3 has 16 residues. The V gene lost 5 bases and the J gene lost 4 bases, with 20 bases spanning the gap. The CDR3 sequence: CASSPLAPPSPYGYTF. The CDR3 nucleotides read TGTGCCAGCAGCCCCCTGGCCCCTCCAAGTCCCTATGGCTACACCTTC.

This clone is a singleton in its sample. V gene TRBV5-1 combines with J gene TRBJ2-3; 11 nucleotides match TRBD2. The trim removed 3 bases at V and 1 base at J, leaving 4 bases unmatched. This CDR3 comprises 16 residues. Looked up from germline, CDR1 is SGHRS and CDR2 is YFSETQ. The CDR3 DNA sequence: TGCGCCAGCAGCTCACTAGCGGGGGACGGCACAGATACGCAGTATTTT. Translation gives CASSSLAGDGTDTQYF.

This rearrangement joins TRBV18 to TRBJ2-2; a weak D match, TRBD2 (5 bases). Looked up from germline, CDR1 is KGHSH and CDR2 is LQKENI. V was trimmed by 2 bases and J by 6 bases, leaving 10 bases between them. The CDR3 loop spans 14 amino acids. As DNA, the CDR3 is TGTGCCAGCTCACCATGGGAGTACCCCGGGGAGCTGTTTTTT. Its translation is CASSPWEYPGELFF. Full variable domain (remainder filled in from reference TRBV18 and TRBJ2-2): NAGVMQNPRHLVRRRGQEARLRCSPMKGHSHVYWYRQLPEEGLKFMVYLQKENIIDESGMPKERFSAEFPKEGPSILRIQQVVRGDSAAYFCASSPWEYPGELFFGEGSRLTVL.

The V call is TRBV3-1 (or the pseudogene TRBV3-2), the J call TRBJ2-5; D is possibly TRBD2 (6 bases). The V and J ends lost 4 bases and 4 bases respectively, with 7 bases between them. Germline V gene lookup returns CDR1 LGHDT and CDR2 YNNKEL (reference sequence). CDR3 length: 12 residues. CDR3 coding DNA: TGTGCCAGCAGCCCGGGGGTAGAGACCCAGTACTTC. It translates to CASSPGVETQYF.